The source of this T cell receptor (beta chain) is a study of identical twins. No donor was unhealthy or non-Caucasian. Template switching, a step in the protocol, added a universal primer site, and cDNA carried unique molecular identifiers. One entry per CDR3 protein, called by TCRdb with MiXCR from the 5' RACE reads. The sample holds under 350,000 distinct CDR3 sequences, 8.5% to 9.5% seen once. Study results and limitations: Out-of-frame beta sequences exhibited a weaker degree of excess twin sharing. Abundant cord blood beta clonotypes carried fewer insertions; memory repertoires showed none.

This clonotype appeared many times. Its antigen is still unknown. The CDR3 loop spans 12 amino acids. Germline values: CDR1 SQVTM, CDR2 ANQGSEA. V was clipped by 7 bases and J by 0 bases, with 4 bases between them. The same specimen was also included in a second study, on yellow fever vaccine responses in identical twins.

The TCR originated in a woman between 18 and 29 years old in good health. Sequencing was carried out using CD8+ T cells sorted from blood. The V gene is TRBV29-1, the J gene TRBJ2-6; D is ambiguous. CDR3 protein: CSALSGANVLTF. The CDR3 DNA follows: TGCAGCGCTCTCTCTGGGGCCAACGTCCTGACTTTC. Full variable domain (rest looked up from reference TRBV29-1 and TRBJ2-6): SAVISQKPSRDICQRGTSLTIQCQVDSQVTMMFWYRQQPGQSLTLIATANQGSEATYESGFVIDKFPISRPNLTFSTLTVSNMSPEDSSIYLCSALSGANVLTFGAGSRLTVL.